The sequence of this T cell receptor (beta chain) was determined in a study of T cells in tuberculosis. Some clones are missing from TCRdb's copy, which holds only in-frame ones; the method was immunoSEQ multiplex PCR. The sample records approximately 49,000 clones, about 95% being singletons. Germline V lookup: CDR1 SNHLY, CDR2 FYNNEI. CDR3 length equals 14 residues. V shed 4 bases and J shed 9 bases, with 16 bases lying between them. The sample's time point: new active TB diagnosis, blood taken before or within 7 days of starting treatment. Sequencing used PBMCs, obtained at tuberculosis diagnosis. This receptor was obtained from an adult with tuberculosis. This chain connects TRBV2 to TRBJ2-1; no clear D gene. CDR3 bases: TGTGCCAGCAGTGTCAAAGCGCAACATGCTGAGCAGTTCTTC. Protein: CASSVKAQHAEQFF. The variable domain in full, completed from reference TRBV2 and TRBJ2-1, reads EPEVTQTPSHQVTQMGQEVILRCVPISNHLYFYWYRQILGQKVEFLVSFYNNEISEKSEIFDDQFSVERPDGSNFTLKIRSTKLEDSAMYFCASSVKAQHAEQFFGPGTRLTVL.